A single sample gave rise to the 20 T cell receptor beta chains below, sequenced in a study of naive and memory T cell subsets. Alpha and beta constant region primers primed reverse transcription for blood and skin samples. TCRdb itself ran the 5' RACE reads through MiXCR, one entry per CDR3 protein. Of about 25,000 distinct CDR3 sequences listed, approximately 22% are singletons. Whole blood, roughly 2.4 ml, came from adult healthy volunteers. The origin of the receptors is a female donor in good health.

V gene TRBV29-1 combines with J gene TRBJ2-3, with D perhaps being TRBD1 or TRBD2 (5 bases each). V lost 8 bases, J lost 2 bases, and 11 bases lay in between. The CDR3 contains 12 residues. Germline V gene sequence: CDR1 SQVTM, CDR2 ANQGSEA. The DNA of the CDR3 is TGCAGCAACCGGGACCTCACAGATACGCAGTATTTT. Translation gives CSNRDLTDTQYF.

This clonotype occurred a few times. The rearrangement joins TRBV10-3 to TRBJ2-7; TRBD2 aligns across 8 bases. This CDR3 is built from 13 residues. Trimming took 10 bases from V and 2 from J; bases not matched to a gene: 7. The V gene's germline CDR1 is ENHRY and CDR2 SYGVKD. CDR3: CATTSGQAYEQYF. In nucleotides, the CDR3 is TGTGCCACCACTAGCGGCCAAGCCTACGAGCAGTACTTC.

A few counts support this clonotype. The V call is TRBV20-1, the J call TRBJ2-1; 9 positions agree with TRBD2. V shed 0 bases and J 1 base; nucleotides not matched to a gene: 7. The germline V gene encodes CDR1 DFQATT and CDR2 SNEGSKA (reference sequence). The CDR3 runs to 17 residues. CDR3 protein: CSARDQSSGESYNEQFF. DNA of the CDR3: TGCAGTGCTAGAGACCAATCTAGCGGGGAATCCTACAATGAGCAGTTCTTC.

This clonotype was recorded a few times. The chain is built from TRBV20-1 and TRBJ1-4; D possibly corresponds to TRBD1 (5 bases). CDR1 is DFQATT and CDR2 is SNEGSKA in the germline V gene (reference sequence). The CDR3 length is 14 residues. The V and J ends lost 5 bases and 8 bases respectively, with 18 bases between them. The CDR3 DNA reads TGCAGTGCTGGGGCGGGTGGGGCCTACGAAAAACTGTTTTTT. It encodes CSAGAGGAYEKLFF.

This chain uses TRBV5-6 with TRBJ1-4; TRBD1 matches at 12 bases. CDR3 length: 18 residues. Germline V lookup: CDR1 SGHDT, CDR2 YYEEEE. V shed 5 bases, J shed 8 bases, and the junction held 16 bases outside the gene matches. Here the CDR3 DNA reads TGTGCCAGCAGTTATAACCGGGACAGGGGGCGCCGGGAGGAAAAACTGTTTTTT. Protein sequence: CASSYNRDRGRREEKLFF.

This clonotype was observed a few times. The chain is built from TRBV12-3 or TRBV12-4 and TRBJ2-4, with TRBD2 identical over 15 bases. This CDR3 spans 19 amino acids. Trimming took 8 bases from V and 0 from J; bases not matched to a gene: 11. The CDR3 nucleotides read TGTGCCAGCTCTAGGAGAGGACTAGCGGGAGGGTTAGCCAAAAACATTCAGTACTTC. Amino acid sequence: CASSRRGLAGGLAKNIQYF.

This clonotype occurred many times. V and J are TRBV7-9 and TRBJ2-3, with a tentative D call TRBD2 (6 bases). Trimming stripped 2 bases from V and 4 bases from J, with 16 bases between. This CDR3 has 16 amino acids. Germline V gene sequence: CDR1 SEHNR, CDR2 FQNEAQ (reference sequence). CDR3 DNA sequence: TGTGCCAGCAGCTTATTGGGGGACTCGGGGGCAGATACGCAGTATTTT. It is translated as CASSLLGDSGADTQYF.

There are many counts of this clonotype. The CDR3 DNA sequence: TGTGCCAGCGGTCGACAGGGGTCCGCTGAAGCTTTCTTT. Protein: CASGRQGSAEAFF. This sequence joins TRBV7-9 and TRBJ1-1; TRBD1 matches 8 bases. This CDR3 is 13 amino acids long. J was trimmed by 6 bases and V by 8 bases; bases with no gene match: 8. The germline V gene encodes CDR1 SEHNR and CDR2 FQNEAQ (reference sequence).

A word on this clonotype: A much larger clone differs by one base, so this may be a read error. The rearrangement links TRBV20-1 to TRBJ2-7, with 7 bases matching TRBD1. The V and J ends lost 6 bases and 7 bases, in that order; junction bases with no gene match: 12. Germline lookup yields CDR1 DFQATT and CDR2 SNEGSKA (reference sequence). This CDR3 spans 13 amino acids. The CDR3 sequence: CSATGTARGEQYF. DNA of the CDR3: TGCAGTGCGACCGGGACGGCCAGGGGGGAGCAGTACTTC.

This clonotype is judged medium-sized. This chain connects TRBV29-1 to TRBJ2-1, with 7 bases matching TRBD2. CDR1 is SQVTM and CDR2 is ANQGSEA in the germline V gene. The CDR3 loop spans 12 amino acids. V lost 3 bases and J lost 10; bases outside the gene matches: 6. CDR3 in DNA: TGCAGCGTTGACCAAACTAGCGAGGAGCAGTTCTTC. Translation gives CSVDQTSEEQFF.

This clonotype came up many times. The junction departs from germline at one end; a sequencing error may be responsible. This chain links TRBV5-4 with TRBJ2-3, with 12 bases identical to TRBD2. Germline V lookup: CDR1 SGHNT, CDR2 YYREEE (reference sequence). The CDR3 consists of 15 residues. This CDR3 is CASRETSGSTDTQYF. The CDR3 DNA sequence: TGTGCCAGCAGGGAGACTAGCGGGAGCACCGATACGCAGTATTTT. Drawing the rest from reference TRBV5-4 and TRBJ2-3, the complete variable domain is ETGVTQSPTHLIKTRGQQVTLRCSSQSGHNTVSWYQQALGQGPQFIFQYYREEENGRGNFPPRFSGLQFPNYSSELNVNALELDDSALYLCASRETSGSTDTQYFGPGTRLTVL.

The gene calls are TRBV12-3 or TRBV12-4 and TRBJ2-1, with TRBD2 as a possible D gene (7 bases). CDR3 length: 15 amino acids. V lost 7 bases and J 9 bases, leaving 22 bases between the germline ends. The CDR3 DNA reads TGTGCCAGCATTGGGGGGGCCTCAAGCCGGGCTGAGCAGTTCTTC. This translates into CASIGGASSRAEQFF.

This clonotype was observed many times. V gene TRBV6-6 combines with J gene TRBJ1-1, with a weak D call TRBD1 (5 bases). The CDR3 is 14 residues long. V shed 2 bases and J shed 2 bases, with 9 bases lying between them. Germline-derived CDR1 and CDR2 are MNHNY and SVGAGI (reference sequence). The CDR3 protein is CASSYRGGNTEAFF. The CDR3 region has the DNA TGTGCCAGCAGTTACCGGGGGGGAAACACTGAAGCTTTCTTT.

By share of the sample, this clonotype is medium-sized. The CDR3 DNA is TGTGCCAGCAGTGCCTTAGCGGGAACCTACAATGAGCAGTTCTTC. It codes for CASSALAGTYNEQFF. This sequence joins TRBV6-4 and TRBJ2-1; the match to TRBD2 covers 8 bases. Looked up from germline, CDR1 is MRHNA and CDR2 is SNTAGT. Trimming took 4 bases from V and 2 from J; bases not matched to a gene: 4. The CDR3 length is 15 residues.

In its sample, this clonotype ranks as medium-sized (0.01 to 0.1%). The chain carries TRBV4-3 and TRBJ1-2; D ambiguous. The CDR3 loop spans 14 amino acids. Trimming removed 0 bases from V and 2 bases from J, with 7 bases in between. Germline CDR1 reads LGHNA; CDR2 reads YSLEER. The CDR3 reads CASSQDLGNYGYTF. The CDR3 DNA reads as TGCGCCAGCAGCCAAGATCTGGGAAACTATGGCTACACCTTC.

This clonotype was counted at least ten times. A much larger clone lies a single base off, so this may be a read error. The chain recombines TRBV18 with TRBJ1-2; no reliable D call. From germline, CDR1 is KGHSH and CDR2 LQKENI. CDR3 length: 13 amino acids. The CDR3 nucleotides are TGTGCCAGCTCTCCGCAACAGAACTATGGCGACACCTTC. This sequence encodes CASSPQQNYGDTF. The full variable domain, with the rest looked up from reference TRBV18 and TRBJ1-2, is NAGVMQNPRHLVRRRGQEARLRCSPMKGHSHVYWYRQLPEEGLKFMVYLQKENIIDESGMPKERFSAEFPKEGPSILRIQQVVRGDSAAYFCASSPQQNYGDTFGSGTRLTVV.

This clonotype was recorded at least ten times. This rearrangement joins TRBV7-9 to TRBJ2-1; D is unclear. The germline V and J ends were trimmed by 2 bases and 6 bases, with 5 bases remaining between them. The germline V gene encodes CDR1 SEHNR and CDR2 FQNEAQ (reference sequence). The CDR3 loop spans 12 amino acids. The CDR3 DNA is TGTGCCAGCAGCTTATTGTCCAATGAGCAGTTCTTC. This sequence encodes CASSLLSNEQFF.

On this clonotype: The missing conserved phenylalanine or tryptophan at the end of this CDR3 makes a read error likely. This chain links TRBV6-5 with TRBJ2-7, with 10 bases lining up with TRBD2. CDR1 and CDR2 from the germline V gene are MNHEY and SVGAGI. Unmatched junction bases numbered 16, after V lost 6 bases and J lost 2 bases. The CDR3 has 18 residues. CDR3 in DNA: TGTGCCAGCAGGCCAAGCGGGAGGGCCCTCGGCGGGGCCTACGAGCAGTACATC. Translating it yields CASRPSGRALGGAYEQYI.

This clonotype was observed a few times. The chain uses TRBV20-1 and TRBJ2-1; D remains ambiguous. The V end lost 0 bases, the J end lost 6 bases, and 15 bases lay between the germline ends. CDR1 DFQATT and CDR2 SNEGSKA come from the germline V gene (reference sequence). The CDR3 loop spans 15 amino acids. CDR3 nucleotide sequence: TGCAGTGCTAGAGATCATCGCGGTGACCCCAATGAGCAGTTCTTC. Protein sequence: CSARDHRGDPNEQFF.

The chain combines TRBV27 with TRBJ2-1, with 11 bases that match TRBD2. Germline V CDR1 and CDR2: MNHEY, SMNVEV (reference sequence). V gave up 3 bases and J gave up 10 bases; unmatched junction bases: 8. CDR3 size: 15 residues. The CDR3 DNA sequence: TGTGCCAGCAGTTTCGGGACTAGCGGTTTAAGGGAGCAGTTCTTC. The encoded protein is CASSFGTSGLREQFF.